These 11 T cell receptor beta chains were sequenced from one sample in a study of T cells after yellow fever vaccination. TCRdb passed the 5' RACE reads through MiXCR, listing each CDR3 protein once. The sample carries 450,000 to 650,000 distinct CDR3 sequences, around a fifth recorded once. This material consisted of PBMCs, taken 21 days after the first yellow fever vaccination. Every receptor here comes from a man aged 18 to 30 who received the YFV17D yellow fever vaccine.

This clonotype appeared a few times. The genes are TRBV3-1 and TRBJ2-6; the D gene is possibly TRBD2 (6 bases). CDR1 and CDR2 (germline): LGHDT, YNNKEL (reference sequence). CDR3 length: 16 amino acids. The V end lost 3 bases, the J end lost 2 bases, and 11 bases lay between the germline ends. The CDR3 protein is CASSQGGTPGANVLTF. The CDR3 coding sequence is TGTGCCAGCAGCCAGGGCGGGACGCCTGGGGCCAACGTCCTGACTTTC.

The rearrangement uses TRBV15 and TRBJ1-5; D is uncertain. CDR3 size: 13 residues. V was cut by 6 bases and J by 1 base, with 7 bases left in between. CDR1 is LNHNV and CDR2 is YYDKDF in the germline V gene (reference sequence). In DNA, the CDR3 is TGTGCCACCAGGTCCGGGAGCAATCAGCCCCAGCATTTT. The encoded protein is CATRSGSNQPQHF. The whole variable domain, remainder taken from reference TRBV15 and TRBJ1-5, is DAMVIQNPRYQVTQFGKPVTLSCSQTLNHNVMYWYQQKSSQAPKLLFHYYDKDFNNEADTPDNFQSRRPNTSFCFLDIRSPGLGDTAMYLCATRSGSNQPQHFGDGTRLSIL.

This clonotype was seen a few times. V is TRBV7-2 and J is TRBJ2-1; tentatively, D is TRBD1 (6 bases). This CDR3 region has 14 residues. Trimming removed 1 base from V and 6 bases from J, with 10 bases in between. Germline CDR1 is SGHTA and CDR2 is FQGNSA. CDR3 residues: CASSLVSGVNEQFF. CDR3 in DNA: TGTGCCAGCAGCTTAGTATCAGGGGTCAATGAGCAGTTCTTC.

This clonotype was counted a few times. This chain links TRBV4-2 with TRBJ2-5, with a possible D match to TRBD2 (6 bases). The CDR3 loop spans 18 amino acids. The V gene's germline CDR1 is LGHNA and CDR2 YNFKEQ. The germline V and J ends were trimmed by 0 bases and 5 bases, with 22 bases remaining between them. The CDR3 loop reads CASSQESAGSSEWETQYF. The CDR3 DNA reads TGTGCCAGCAGCCAAGAGTCGGCGGGGTCTTCGGAATGGGAGACCCAGTACTTC.

This chain uses TRBV12-3 or TRBV12-4 with TRBJ2-2, with TRBD2 as a possible D gene (5 bases). Trimming cost V 7 bases and J 6 bases, with 9 bases left between them. The length of the CDR3 is 12 residues. In DNA, the CDR3 is TGTGCCAGCAATGAGGGAGCCGGGGAGCTGTTTTTT. It yields the protein CASNEGAGELFF.

The chain couples TRBV4-2 to TRBJ2-2, with TRBD2 matching over 7 bases. The germline CDR1 and CDR2 sequences are LGHNA and YNFKEQ. The CDR3 totals 16 residues. V shed 0 bases and J 6 bases; nucleotides not matched to a gene: 7. The CDR3 reads CASSQDPSGASGELFF. The DNA of the CDR3 is TGTGCCAGCAGCCAAGACCCCAGCGGGGCGTCCGGGGAGCTGTTTTTT.

The chain carries TRBV19 and TRBJ1-2, with TRBD1 matching 7 bases. The CDR3 sequence is 14 residues long. Germline loops: CDR1 LNHDA, CDR2 SQIVND (reference sequence). The V segment lost 7 bases and the J segment 2 bases; nucleotides outside the gene matches: 7. The CDR3 sequence is CASTDPGQNYGYTF. The CDR3 bases are TGTGCCAGTACCGACCCGGGACAGAACTATGGCTACACCTTC.

The chain links TRBV7-9 to TRBJ1-1; possibly TRBD1 for D (6 bases). CDR1 SEHNR and CDR2 FQNEAQ come from the germline V gene (reference sequence). V lost 5 bases to trimming and J lost 1 base, with 14 bases between them. The CDR3 covers 15 residues. The CDR3 sequence: CASSKTGHKNTEAFF. The CDR3 coding sequence is TGTGCCAGCAGCAAGACGGGACACAAGAACACTGAAGCTTTCTTT.

The chain carries TRBV20-1 and TRBJ1-2; 12 bases line up with TRBD1. Germline lookup yields CDR1 DFQATT and CDR2 SNEGSKA (reference sequence). The CDR3 runs 17 residues. V was clipped by 6 bases and J by 3 bases; unmatched bases: 14. The CDR3 coding sequence is TGCAGTGCCAACCCCGGGACAGGGGGCTTGGAATACTATGGCTACACCTTC. It is translated as CSANPGTGGLEYYGYTF.

J is TRBJ2-7 and V is TRBV19, with 11 bases lining up with TRBD1. The CDR3 extends over 14 amino acids. Per the germline V gene, CDR1 is LNHDA and CDR2 is SQIVND (reference sequence). V lost 6 bases, J lost 5 bases, and 6 bases stayed unmatched. The CDR3 DNA sequence: TGTGCCAGTAGCCCGGGACAGGGGGACCACGAGCAGTACTTC. Residues: CASSPGQGDHEQYF.

This CDR3 is CASRGTREQFF. The CDR3 DNA reads as TGTGCCAGCAGGGGGACCCGCGAGCAGTTCTTC. This chain connects TRBV2 to TRBJ2-1, with D perhaps being TRBD1 or TRBD2 (5 bases each). The germline gives CDR1 SNHLY, CDR2 FYNNEI. Trimming took off 6 bases at V and 10 bases at J, with 10 bases between the two ends. The CDR3 runs 11 residues.